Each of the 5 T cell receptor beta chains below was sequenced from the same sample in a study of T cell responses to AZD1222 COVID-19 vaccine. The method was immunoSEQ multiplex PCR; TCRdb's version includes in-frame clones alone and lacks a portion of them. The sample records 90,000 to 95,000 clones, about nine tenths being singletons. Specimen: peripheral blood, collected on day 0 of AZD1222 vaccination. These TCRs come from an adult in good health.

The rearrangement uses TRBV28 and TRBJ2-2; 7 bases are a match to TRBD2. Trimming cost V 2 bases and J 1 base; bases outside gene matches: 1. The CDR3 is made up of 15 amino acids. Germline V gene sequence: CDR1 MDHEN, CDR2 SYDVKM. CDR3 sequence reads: CASSLGGRNTGELFF. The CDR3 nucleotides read TGTGCCAGCAGTTTAGGCGGGAGGAACACCGGGGAGCTGTTTTTT.

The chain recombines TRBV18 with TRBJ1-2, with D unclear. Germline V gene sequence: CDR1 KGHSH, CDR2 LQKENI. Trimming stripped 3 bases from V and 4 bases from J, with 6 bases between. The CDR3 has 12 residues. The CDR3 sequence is CASSPSTYGYTF. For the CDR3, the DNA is TGTGCCAGCTCACCGAGTACCTATGGCTACACCTTC.

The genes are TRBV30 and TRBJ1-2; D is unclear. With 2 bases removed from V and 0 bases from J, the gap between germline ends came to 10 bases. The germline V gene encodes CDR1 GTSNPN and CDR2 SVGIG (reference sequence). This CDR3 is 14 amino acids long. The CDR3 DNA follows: TGTGCCTGGAGTTTCAAGGGCGCTAACTATGGCTACACCTTC. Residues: CAWSFKGANYGYTF.

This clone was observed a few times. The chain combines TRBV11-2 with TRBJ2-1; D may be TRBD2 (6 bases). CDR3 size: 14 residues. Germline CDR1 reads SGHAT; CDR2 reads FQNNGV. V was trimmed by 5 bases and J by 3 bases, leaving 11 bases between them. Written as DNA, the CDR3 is TGTGCCAGCAGCCTCGCGGGGCTCTACAATGAGCAGTTCTTC. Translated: CASSLAGLYNEQFF.

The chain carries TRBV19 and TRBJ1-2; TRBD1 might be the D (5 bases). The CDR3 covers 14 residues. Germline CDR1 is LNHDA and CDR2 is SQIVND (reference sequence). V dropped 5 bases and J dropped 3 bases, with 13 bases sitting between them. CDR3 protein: CASSDRDRYYGYTF. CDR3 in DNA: TGTGCCAGTAGTGACCGGGACCGGTACTATGGCTACACCTTC. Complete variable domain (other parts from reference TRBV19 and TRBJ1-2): DGGITQSPKYLFRKEGQNVTLSCEQNLNHDAMYWYRQDPGQGLRLIYYSQIVNDFQKGDIAEGYSVSREKKESFPLTVTSAQKNPTAFYLCASSDRDRYYGYTFGSGTRLTVV.